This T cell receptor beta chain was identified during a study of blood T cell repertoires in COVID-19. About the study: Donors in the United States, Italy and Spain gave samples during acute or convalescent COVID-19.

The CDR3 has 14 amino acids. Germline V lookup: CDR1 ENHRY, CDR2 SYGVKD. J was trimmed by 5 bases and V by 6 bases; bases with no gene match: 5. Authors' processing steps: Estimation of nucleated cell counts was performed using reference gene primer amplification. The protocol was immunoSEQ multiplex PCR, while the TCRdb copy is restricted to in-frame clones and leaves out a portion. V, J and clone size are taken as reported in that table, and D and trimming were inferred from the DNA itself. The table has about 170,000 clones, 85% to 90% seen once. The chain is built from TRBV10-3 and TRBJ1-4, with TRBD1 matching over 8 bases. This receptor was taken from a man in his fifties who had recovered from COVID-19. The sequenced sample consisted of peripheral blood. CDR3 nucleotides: TGTGCCATCAGGGGGACAGGCCCAAATGAAAAACTGTTTTTT. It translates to CAIRGTGPNEKLFF.